This T cell receptor (beta chain) was recovered during a study of shared clonotypes between healthy human individuals. The V gene lost 5 bases and the J gene lost 0 bases, with 17 bases spanning the gap. This CDR3 contains 17 residues. The germline V gene encodes CDR1 MNHEY and CDR2 SMNVEV (reference sequence). TCRdb's copy holds only in-frame clones and misses some; the assay was immunoSEQ multiplex PCR. The sample lists a few million clones; under 95% were seen once. The gene calls are TRBV27 and TRBJ2-4; D is tentatively TRBD1 or TRBD2 (6 bases each). The TCR was taken from a man younger than 30 in good health. Some clones in this sample may be carry-over from other donors' samples. Specimen: naive CD4+ T cells from PBMCs. The subset: CD45RA+ positively selected. As DNA, the CDR3 is TGTGCCAGCAGTCCTCATCAGGGGAGGCTAGCCAAAAACATTCAGTACTTC. It yields the protein CASSPHQGRLAKNIQYF.